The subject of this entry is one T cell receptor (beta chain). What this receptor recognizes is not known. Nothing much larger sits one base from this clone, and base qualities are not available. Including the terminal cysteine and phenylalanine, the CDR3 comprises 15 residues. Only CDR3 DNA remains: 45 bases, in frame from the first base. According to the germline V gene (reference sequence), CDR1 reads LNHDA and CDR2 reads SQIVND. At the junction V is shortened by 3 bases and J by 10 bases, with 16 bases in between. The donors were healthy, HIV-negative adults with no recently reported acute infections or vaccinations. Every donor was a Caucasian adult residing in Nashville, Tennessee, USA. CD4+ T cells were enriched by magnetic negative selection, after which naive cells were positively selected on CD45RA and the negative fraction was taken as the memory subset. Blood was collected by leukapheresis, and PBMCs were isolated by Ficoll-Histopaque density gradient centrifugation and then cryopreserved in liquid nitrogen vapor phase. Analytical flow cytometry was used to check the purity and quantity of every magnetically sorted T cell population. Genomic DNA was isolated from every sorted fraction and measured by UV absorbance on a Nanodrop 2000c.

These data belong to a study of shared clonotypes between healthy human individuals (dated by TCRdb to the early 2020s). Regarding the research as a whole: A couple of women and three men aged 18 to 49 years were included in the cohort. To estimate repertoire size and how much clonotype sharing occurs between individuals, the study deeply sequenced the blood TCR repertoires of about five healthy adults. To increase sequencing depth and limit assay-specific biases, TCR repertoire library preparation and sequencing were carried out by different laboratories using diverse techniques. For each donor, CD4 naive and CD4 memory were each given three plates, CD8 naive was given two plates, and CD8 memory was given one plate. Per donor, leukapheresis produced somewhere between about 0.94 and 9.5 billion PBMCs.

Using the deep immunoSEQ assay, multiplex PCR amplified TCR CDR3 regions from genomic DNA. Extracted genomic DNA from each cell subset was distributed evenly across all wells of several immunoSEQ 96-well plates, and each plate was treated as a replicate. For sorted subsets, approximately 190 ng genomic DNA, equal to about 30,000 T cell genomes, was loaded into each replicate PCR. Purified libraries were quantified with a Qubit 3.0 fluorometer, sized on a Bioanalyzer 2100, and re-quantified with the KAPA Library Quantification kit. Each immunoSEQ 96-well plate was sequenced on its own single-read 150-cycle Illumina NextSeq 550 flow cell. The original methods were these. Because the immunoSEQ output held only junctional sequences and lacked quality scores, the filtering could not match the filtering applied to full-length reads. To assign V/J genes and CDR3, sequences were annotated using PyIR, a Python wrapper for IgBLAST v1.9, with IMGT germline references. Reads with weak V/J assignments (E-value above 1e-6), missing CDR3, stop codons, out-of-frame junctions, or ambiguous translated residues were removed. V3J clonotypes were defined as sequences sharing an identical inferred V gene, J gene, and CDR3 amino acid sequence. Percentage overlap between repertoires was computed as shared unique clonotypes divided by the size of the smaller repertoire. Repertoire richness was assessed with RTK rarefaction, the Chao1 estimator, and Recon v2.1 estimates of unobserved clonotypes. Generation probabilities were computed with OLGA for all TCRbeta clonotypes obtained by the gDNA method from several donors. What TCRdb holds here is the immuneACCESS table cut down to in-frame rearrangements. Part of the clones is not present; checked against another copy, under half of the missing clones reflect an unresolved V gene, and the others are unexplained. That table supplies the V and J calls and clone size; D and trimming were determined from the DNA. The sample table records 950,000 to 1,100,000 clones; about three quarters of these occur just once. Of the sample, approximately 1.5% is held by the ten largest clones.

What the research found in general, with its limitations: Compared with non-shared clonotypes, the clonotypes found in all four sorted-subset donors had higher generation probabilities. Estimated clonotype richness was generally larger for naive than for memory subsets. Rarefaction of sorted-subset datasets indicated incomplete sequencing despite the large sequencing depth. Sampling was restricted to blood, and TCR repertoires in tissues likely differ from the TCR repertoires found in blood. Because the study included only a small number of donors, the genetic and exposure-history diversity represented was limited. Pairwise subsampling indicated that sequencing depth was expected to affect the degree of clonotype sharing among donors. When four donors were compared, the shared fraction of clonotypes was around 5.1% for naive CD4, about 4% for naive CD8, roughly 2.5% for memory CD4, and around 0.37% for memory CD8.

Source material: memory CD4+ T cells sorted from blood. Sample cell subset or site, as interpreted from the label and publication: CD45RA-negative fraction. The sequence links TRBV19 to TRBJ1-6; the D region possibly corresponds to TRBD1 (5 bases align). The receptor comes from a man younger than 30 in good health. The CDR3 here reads CASSILAREASPLHF. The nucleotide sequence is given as TGTGCCAGTAGTATTCTCGCCAGGGAGGCCTCACCCCTCCACTTT.